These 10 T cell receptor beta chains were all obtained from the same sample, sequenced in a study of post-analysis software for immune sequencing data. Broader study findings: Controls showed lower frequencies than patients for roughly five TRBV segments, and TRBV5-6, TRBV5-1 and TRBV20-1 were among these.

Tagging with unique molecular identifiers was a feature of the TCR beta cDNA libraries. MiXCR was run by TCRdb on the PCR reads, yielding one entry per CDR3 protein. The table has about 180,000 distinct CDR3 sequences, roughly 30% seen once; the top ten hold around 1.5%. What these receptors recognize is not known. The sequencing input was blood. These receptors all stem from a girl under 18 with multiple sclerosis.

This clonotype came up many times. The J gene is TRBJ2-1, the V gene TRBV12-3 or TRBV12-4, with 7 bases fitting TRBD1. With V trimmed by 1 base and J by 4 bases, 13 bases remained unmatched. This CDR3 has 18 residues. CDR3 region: CASSLDETGLRDYNEQFF. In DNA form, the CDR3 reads TGTGCCAGCAGTTTAGACGAGACAGGGCTCAGGGATTACAATGAGCAGTTCTTC.

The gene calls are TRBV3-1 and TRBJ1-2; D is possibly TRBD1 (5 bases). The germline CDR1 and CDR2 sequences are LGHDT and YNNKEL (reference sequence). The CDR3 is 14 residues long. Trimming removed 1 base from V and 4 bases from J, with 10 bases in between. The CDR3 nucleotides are TGTGCCAGCAGCCAAGCCGACAGAACCTATGGCTACACCTTC. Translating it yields CASSQADRTYGYTF. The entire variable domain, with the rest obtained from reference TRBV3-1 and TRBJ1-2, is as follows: DTAVSQTPKYLVTQMGNDKSIKCEQNLGHDTMYWYKQDSKKFLKIMFSYNNKELIINETVPNRFSPKSPDKAHLNLHINSLELGDSAVYFCASSQADRTYGYTFGSGTRLTVV.

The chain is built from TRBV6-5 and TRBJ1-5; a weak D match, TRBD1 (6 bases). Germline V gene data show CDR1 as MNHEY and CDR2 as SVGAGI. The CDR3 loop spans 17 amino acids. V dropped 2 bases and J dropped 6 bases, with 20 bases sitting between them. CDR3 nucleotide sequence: TGTGCCAGCAGTTACAGAGGGCCACAGGGCACGGGTCAGCCCCAGCATTTT. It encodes CASSYRGPQGTGQPQHF.

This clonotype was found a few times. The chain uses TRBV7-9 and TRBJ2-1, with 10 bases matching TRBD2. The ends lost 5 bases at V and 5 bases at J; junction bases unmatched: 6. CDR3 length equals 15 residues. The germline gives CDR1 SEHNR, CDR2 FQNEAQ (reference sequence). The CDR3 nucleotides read TGTGCCAGCAGCCCCGGGACTAGCGCCAACAATGAGCAGTTCTTC. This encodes CASSPGTSANNEQFF.

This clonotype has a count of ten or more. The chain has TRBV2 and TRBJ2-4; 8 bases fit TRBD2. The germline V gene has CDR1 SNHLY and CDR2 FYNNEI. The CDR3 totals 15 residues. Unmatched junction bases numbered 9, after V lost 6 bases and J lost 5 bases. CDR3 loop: CASSITGTRENIQYF. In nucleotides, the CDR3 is TGTGCCAGCAGCATTACCGGGACTAGGGAAAACATTCAGTACTTC.

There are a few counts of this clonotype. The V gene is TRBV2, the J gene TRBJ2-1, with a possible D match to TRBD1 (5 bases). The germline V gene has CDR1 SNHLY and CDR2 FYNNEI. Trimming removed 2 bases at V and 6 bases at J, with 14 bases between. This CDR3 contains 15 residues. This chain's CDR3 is CASSEPGLGVNEQFF. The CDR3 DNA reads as TGTGCCAGCAGTGAACCAGGGTTAGGGGTCAATGAGCAGTTCTTC. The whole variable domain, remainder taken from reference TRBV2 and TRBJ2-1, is EPEVTQTPSHQVTQMGQEVILRCVPISNHLYFYWYRQILGQKVEFLVSFYNNEISEKSEIFDDQFSVERPDGSNFTLKIRSTKLEDSAMYFCASSEPGLGVNEQFFGPGTRLTVL.

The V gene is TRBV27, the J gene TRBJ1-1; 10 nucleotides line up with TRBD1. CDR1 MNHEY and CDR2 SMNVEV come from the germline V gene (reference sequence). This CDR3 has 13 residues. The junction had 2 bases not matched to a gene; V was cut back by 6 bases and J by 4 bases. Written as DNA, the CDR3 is TGTGCCAGCAGCCGGGACAGGGGCACTGAAGCTTTCTTT. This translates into CASSRDRGTEAFF.

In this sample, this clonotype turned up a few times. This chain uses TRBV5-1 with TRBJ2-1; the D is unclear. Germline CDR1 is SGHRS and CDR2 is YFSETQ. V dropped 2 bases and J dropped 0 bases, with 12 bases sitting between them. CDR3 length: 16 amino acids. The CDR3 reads CASSFGPSSSYNEQFF. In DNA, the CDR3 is TGCGCCAGCAGCTTTGGTCCTTCTTCCTCCTACAATGAGCAGTTCTTC.

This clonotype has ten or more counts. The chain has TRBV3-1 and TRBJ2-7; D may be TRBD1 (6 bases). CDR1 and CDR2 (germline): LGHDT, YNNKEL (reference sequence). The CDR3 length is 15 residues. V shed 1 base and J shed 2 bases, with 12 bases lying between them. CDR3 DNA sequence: TGTGCCAGCAGCCAAGTCCTCTCAGGGGCCTACGAGCAGTACTTC. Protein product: CASSQVLSGAYEQYF.

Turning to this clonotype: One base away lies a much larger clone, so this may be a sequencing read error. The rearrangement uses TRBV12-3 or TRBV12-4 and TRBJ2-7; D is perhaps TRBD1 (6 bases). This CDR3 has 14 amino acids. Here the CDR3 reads CASSPTGLAYAQYF. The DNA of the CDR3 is TGTGCCAGCAGCCCGACAGGACTCGCCTACGCGCAGTACTTC.